The source of this TCR beta chain is a study of shared clonotypes between healthy human individuals. As defined, naive CD8 cells were CD45RO-negative and positively selected for CCR7, with terminally differentiated effector memory CD45RA+ cells excluded. The germline V gene encodes CDR1 SGHRS and CDR2 YFSETQ. The CDR3 covers 15 residues. V gave up 4 bases and J gave up 2 bases; unmatched junction bases: 5. Some clones are missing from TCRdb's copy, which holds only in-frame ones; the method was immunoSEQ multiplex PCR. The sample carries 2 million to 2.5 million clones, 85% to 95% recorded once. This TCR was recovered from a man aged 18 to 29 in good health. Some clones in this sample may be carry-over from other donors' samples. The sequencing input was naive CD8+ T cells from PBMCs. The chain is built from TRBV5-1 and TRBJ2-1; 8 bases agree with TRBD2. As DNA, the CDR3 is TGCGCCAGCAGCGGGATAGCGGGGACCTACAATGAGCAGTTCTTC. Its translation is CASSGIAGTYNEQFF.